The subject of this entry is one TCR beta chain. Its antigen is currently unknown. The sample originates from a study of cytomegalovirus exposure and HLA in healthy donors. Study-wide results and limits: Later analysis demonstrated an association between a missense DCLRE1C variant and TCR beta V- and J-gene trimming. The authors considered a cluster of highly shared sequence variants likely to be a sequencing artifact. Available immune exposure information covered CMV serostatus only. It was reported that TCR beta sequences correctly inferred the HLA-A and HLA-B alleles for most subjects.

Both 60 Vbeta primers and 13 Jbeta primers went into the PCR. Assay: immunoSEQ multiplex PCR; the TCRdb copy retains only in-frame clones and omits some. Altogether about 110,000 clones are present, 79% being singletons, with the ten largest covering 2.5% to 3%. V shed 7 bases and J shed 9 bases, with 11 bases lying between them. Germline V lookup: CDR1 SNHLY, CDR2 FYNNEI. The CDR3 has 11 amino acids. The sequence was collected from a woman in her late teens or twenties in good health and CMV-seropositive. The sequenced sample consisted of PBMCs. The chain uses TRBV2 and TRBJ2-3; D gene unclear. Written as DNA, the CDR3 is TGTGCCAGCATTATGTCGCGAACGCAGTATTTT. The encoded protein is CASIMSRTQYF.